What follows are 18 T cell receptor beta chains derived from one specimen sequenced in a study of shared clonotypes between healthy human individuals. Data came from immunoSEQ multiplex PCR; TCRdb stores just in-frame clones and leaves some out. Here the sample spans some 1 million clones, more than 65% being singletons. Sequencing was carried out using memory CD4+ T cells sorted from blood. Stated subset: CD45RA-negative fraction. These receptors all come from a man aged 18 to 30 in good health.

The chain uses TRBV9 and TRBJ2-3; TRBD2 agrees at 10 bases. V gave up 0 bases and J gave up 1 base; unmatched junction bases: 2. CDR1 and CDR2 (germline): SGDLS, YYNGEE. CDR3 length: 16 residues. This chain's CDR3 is CASSVASGRGTDTQYF. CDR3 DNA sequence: TGTGCCAGCAGCGTAGCTAGCGGGAGAGGCACAGATACGCAGTATTTT.

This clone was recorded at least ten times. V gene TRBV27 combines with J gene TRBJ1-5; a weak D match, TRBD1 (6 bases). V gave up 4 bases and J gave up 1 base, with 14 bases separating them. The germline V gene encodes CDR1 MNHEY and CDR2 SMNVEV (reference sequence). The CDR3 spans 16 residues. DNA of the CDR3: TGTGCCAGCAGTTCACAGGGTGGTGTAAGCAATCAGCCCCAGCATTTT. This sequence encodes CASSSQGGVSNQPQHF.

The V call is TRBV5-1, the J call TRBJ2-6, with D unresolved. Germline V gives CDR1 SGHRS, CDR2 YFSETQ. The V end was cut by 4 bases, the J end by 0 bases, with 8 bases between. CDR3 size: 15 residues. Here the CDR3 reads CASSDASSGANVLTF. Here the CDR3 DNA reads TGCGCCAGCAGCGACGCAAGCTCTGGGGCCAACGTCCTGACTTTC. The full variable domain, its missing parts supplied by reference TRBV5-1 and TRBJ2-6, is KAGVTQTPRYLIKTRGQQVTLSCSPISGHRSVSWYQQTPGQGLQFLFEYFSETQRNKGNFPGRFSGRQFSNSRSEMNVSTLELGDSALYLCASSDASSGANVLTFGAGSRLTVL.

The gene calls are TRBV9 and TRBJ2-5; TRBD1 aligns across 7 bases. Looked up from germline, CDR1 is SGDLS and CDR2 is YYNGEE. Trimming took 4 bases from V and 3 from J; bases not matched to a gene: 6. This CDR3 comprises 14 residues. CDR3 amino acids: CASSPRDREETQYF. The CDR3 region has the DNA TGTGCCAGCAGCCCCCGGGACAGAGAAGAGACCCAGTACTTC.

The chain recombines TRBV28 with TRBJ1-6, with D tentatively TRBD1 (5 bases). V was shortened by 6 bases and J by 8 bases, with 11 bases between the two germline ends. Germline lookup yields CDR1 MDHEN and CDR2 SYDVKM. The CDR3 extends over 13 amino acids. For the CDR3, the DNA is TGTGCCAGCAGGCTCCAGGGATATTCACCCCTCCACTTT. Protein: CASRLQGYSPLHF.

The CDR3 is CASSLIGALETQYF. The CDR3 DNA reads TGTGCCAGCAGTTTGATCGGAGCCTTAGAGACCCAGTACTTC. The chain couples TRBV28 to TRBJ2-5; D not certain. Germline V gives CDR1 MDHEN, CDR2 SYDVKM. The CDR3 is 14 residues long. The V and J ends lost 3 bases and 4 bases respectively, with 12 bases between them.

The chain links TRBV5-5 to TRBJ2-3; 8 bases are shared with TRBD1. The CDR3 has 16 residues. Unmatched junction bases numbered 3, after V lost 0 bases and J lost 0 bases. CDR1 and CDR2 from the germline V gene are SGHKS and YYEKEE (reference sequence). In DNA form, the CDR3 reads TGTGCCAGCAGCTTGGGGACAGGGACAAGCACAGATACGCAGTATTTT. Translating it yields CASSLGTGTSTDTQYF.

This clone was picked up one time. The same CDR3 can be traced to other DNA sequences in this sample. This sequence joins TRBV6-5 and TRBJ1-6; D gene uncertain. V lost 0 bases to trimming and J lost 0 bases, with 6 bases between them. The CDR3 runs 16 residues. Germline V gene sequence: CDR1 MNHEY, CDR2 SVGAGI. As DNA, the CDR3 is TGTGCCAGCAGTTACTCCAAGAGCTCCTATAATTCACCCCTCCACTTT. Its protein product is CASSYSKSSYNSPLHF.

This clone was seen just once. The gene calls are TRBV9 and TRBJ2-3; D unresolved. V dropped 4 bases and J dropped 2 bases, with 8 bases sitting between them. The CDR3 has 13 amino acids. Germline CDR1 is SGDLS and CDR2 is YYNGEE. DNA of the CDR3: TGTGCCAGCAGCCCTTTTTCCACAGATACGCAGTATTTT. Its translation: CASSPFSTDTQYF.

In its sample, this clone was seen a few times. The CDR3 nucleotides are TGTGCCACCAGCAGAGATCAGGGCAGCCTGATCTCTGGAAACACCATATATTTT. Its translation: CATSRDQGSLISGNTIYF. The J gene is TRBJ1-3, the V gene TRBV15; maybe TRBD1 (5 bases). This CDR3 has 18 residues. Trimming took 0 bases from V and 0 from J, leaving 15 bases between them. Germline values: CDR1 LNHNV, CDR2 YYDKDF (reference sequence).

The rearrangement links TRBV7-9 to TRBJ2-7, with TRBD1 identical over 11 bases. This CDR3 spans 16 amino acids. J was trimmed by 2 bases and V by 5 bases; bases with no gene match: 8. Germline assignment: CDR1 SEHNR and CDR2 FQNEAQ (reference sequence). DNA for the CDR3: TGTGCCAGCAGCACCGGACAGGGGGCGACTCCCTACGAGCAGTACTTC. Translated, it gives CASSTGQGATPYEQYF.

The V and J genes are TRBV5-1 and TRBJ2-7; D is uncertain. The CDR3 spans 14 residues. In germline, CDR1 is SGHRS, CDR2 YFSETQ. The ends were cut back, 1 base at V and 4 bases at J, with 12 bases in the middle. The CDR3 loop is CASSLNGVGYEQYF. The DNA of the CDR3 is TGCGCCAGCAGCTTGAATGGGGTGGGATACGAGCAGTACTTC.

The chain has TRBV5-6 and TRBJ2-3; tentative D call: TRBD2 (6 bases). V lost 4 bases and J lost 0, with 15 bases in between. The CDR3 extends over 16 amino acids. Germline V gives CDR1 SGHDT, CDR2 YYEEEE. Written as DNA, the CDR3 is TGTGCCAGCAGCACCGGTGGCGGGGCTAGCACAGATACGCAGTATTTT. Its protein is CASSTGGGASTDTQYF.

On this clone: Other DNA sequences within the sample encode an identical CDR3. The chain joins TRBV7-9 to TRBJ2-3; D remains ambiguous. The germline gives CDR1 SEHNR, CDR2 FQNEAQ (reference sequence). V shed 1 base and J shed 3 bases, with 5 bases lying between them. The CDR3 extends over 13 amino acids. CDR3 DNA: TGTGCCAGCAGCTTAGACACGACAGATACGCAGTATTTT. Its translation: CASSLDTTDTQYF.

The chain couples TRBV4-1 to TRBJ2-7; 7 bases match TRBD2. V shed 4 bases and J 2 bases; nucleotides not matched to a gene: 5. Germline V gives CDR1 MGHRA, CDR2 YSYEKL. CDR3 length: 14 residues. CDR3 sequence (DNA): TGCGCCAGCAGCCTTGGGAGGGGTACCTACGAGCAGTACTTC. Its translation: CASSLGRGTYEQYF.

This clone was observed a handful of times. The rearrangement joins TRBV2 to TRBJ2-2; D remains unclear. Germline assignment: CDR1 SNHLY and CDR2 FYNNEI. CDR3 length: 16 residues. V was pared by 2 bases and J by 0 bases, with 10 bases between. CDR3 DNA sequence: TGTGCCAGCAGTGAACCAAAGAATGCGAACACCGGGGAGCTGTTTTTT. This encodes CASSEPKNANTGELFF.

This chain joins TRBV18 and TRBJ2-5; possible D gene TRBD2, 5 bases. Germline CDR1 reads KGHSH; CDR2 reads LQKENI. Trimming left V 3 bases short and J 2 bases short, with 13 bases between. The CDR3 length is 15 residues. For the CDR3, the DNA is TGTGCCAGCTCACCGCGGCAGGCGGGTCAAGAGACCCAGTACTTC. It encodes CASSPRQAGQETQYF. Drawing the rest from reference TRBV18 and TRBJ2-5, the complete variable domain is NAGVMQNPRHLVRRRGQEARLRCSPMKGHSHVYWYRQLPEEGLKFMVYLQKENIIDESGMPKERFSAEFPKEGPSILRIQQVVRGDSAAYFCASSPRQAGQETQYFGPGTRLLVL.

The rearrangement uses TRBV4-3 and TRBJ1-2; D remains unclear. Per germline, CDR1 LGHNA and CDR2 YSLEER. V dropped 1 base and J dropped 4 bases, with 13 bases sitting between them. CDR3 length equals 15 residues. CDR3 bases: TGCGCCAGCAGCCAAGTAATTCAGGCCGGCTATGGCTACACCTTC. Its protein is CASSQVIQAGYGYTF.